This entry lists 29 T cell receptor beta chains sequenced from one sample in a study of immune heterogeneity within non-small cell lung tumors. TCR beta CDR3 regions came from multiplex PCR with 32 forward V and 13 reverse J primers. TCRdb processed the multiplex PCR reads anew with MiXCR; each CDR3 protein has one entry. This sample carries several thousand distinct CDR3 sequences, around 23% of them seen once, and the ten largest clones take roughly 12%. Template material comprised bulk tumor genomic DNA at around 600 ng per sample. Multiple widely separated biopsies were taken from each primary tumor at surgery. Patients went through curative surgery, and their non-small cell lung cancer was untreated and newly diagnosed. The material sequenced was lung tumor tissue. The origin of the receptors is a man in his 60s with non-small cell lung cancer.

This clonotype has more than one count but fewer than ten. The genes are TRBV3-2 and TRBJ1-4. TRBV3-2 is labeled a pseudogene. The CDR3 sequence is 12 residues long. CDR3 sequence (DNA): TGTGCCAGCAGCCCCCGTTCGGAAAAACTGTTTTTT. Amino acids: CASSPRSEKLFF.

By proportion, this clonotype is large. The DNA for the CDR3 is TGTGCCAGCACCATACAGGGGGGAAGGGGCTACGAGCAGTACTTC. This codes for CASTIQGGRGYEQYF. The chain has TRBV2 and TRBJ2-7; 8 nucleotides align to TRBD1. Looked up from germline, CDR1 is SNHLY and CDR2 is FYNNEI. This CDR3 spans 15 amino acids. Unmatched junction bases numbered 11, after V lost 7 bases and J lost 3 bases.

About this clonotype itself: A much larger clone sits a single nucleotide away, making a read error possible. This chain links TRBV27 with TRBJ2-2, with D perhaps matching TRBD2 (5 bases). This CDR3 region has 13 residues. Germline values: CDR1 MNHEY, CDR2 SMNVEV (reference sequence). The CDR3 region has the DNA TGTGCCAGCAGTTTATCCGGGTCCGGGGAGCCGTTTTTT. Encoded protein: CASSLSGSGEPFF.

The chain recombines TRBV29-1 with TRBJ2-7, with 7 bases matching TRBD1. Trimming at V came to 2 bases and at J to 3 bases, leaving 10 bases not matched to a gene. From germline, CDR1 is SQVTM and CDR2 ANQGSEA. CDR3 length equals 15 residues. CDR3 bases: TGCAGCGTTGAACTCCCTGGGACAGAGTACTACGAGCAGTACTTC. It encodes CSVELPGTEYYEQYF.

This chain connects TRBV18 to TRBJ2-3, with 8 positions matching TRBD2. The CDR3 consists of 15 residues. V shed 2 bases, J shed 2 bases, and the junction held 3 bases outside the gene matches. CDR1 and CDR2 (germline): KGHSH, LQKENI. The CDR3 DNA sequence: TGTGCCAGCTCACCAGTACTAGCGGTCACAGATACGCAGTATTTT. This sequence encodes CASSPVLAVTDTQYF.

About this clonotype itself: A read error may be the cause here, since a much bigger clone is one base away. The chain combines TRBV6-1 with TRBJ1-5, with 7 bases fitting TRBD1. The CDR3 is made up of 15 amino acids. Germline V lookup: CDR1 MNHNS, CDR2 SASEGT. This CDR3 is CASSDRQGVRQPQNF. CDR3 nucleotide sequence: TGTGCCAGCAGTGATCGGCAGGGGGTCAGGCAGCCCCAGAATTTT.

The table lists this clonotype with a count of one. The chain couples TRBV6-2 or TRBV6-3 to TRBJ2-3; 11 bases map to TRBD2. The junction had 1 base not matched to a gene; V was cut back by 6 bases and J by 2 bases. This CDR3 has 14 amino acids. Germline V lookup: CDR1 MNHEY, CDR2 SVGEGT. CDR3 DNA: TGTGCCAGCAGGACTAGCGGGAACACAGATACGCAGTATTTT. The encoded protein is CASRTSGNTDTQYF.

The chain is built from TRBV18 and TRBJ2-1, with D perhaps TRBD1 or TRBD2 (5 bases each). Germline V gives CDR1 KGHSH, CDR2 LQKENI. The V end was cut by 3 bases, the J end by 4 bases, with 7 bases between. The CDR3 loop spans 13 amino acids. The chain's CDR3 is CASSPGRYNEQFF. Written as DNA, the CDR3 is TGTGCCAGCTCACCGGGACGGTACAATGAGCAGTTCTTC.

To note about this clonotype: Relative to the germline gene, one junction end is altered; a read error may explain this. This chain uses TRBV27 with TRBJ2-6; 8 bases are shared with TRBD2. CDR1 and CDR2 from the germline V gene are MNHEY and SMNVEV (reference sequence). The CDR3 is 15 residues long. This CDR3 is CSSRAGVAGANVLTF. The CDR3 DNA follows: TGTTCCAGCAGAGCGGGAGTGGCTGGGGCCAACGTCCTGACTTTC.

This clonotype has only a few counts. The gene calls are TRBV20-1 and TRBJ1-5; D unresolved. V dropped 6 bases and J dropped 0 bases, with 12 bases sitting between them. The germline V gene has CDR1 DFQATT and CDR2 SNEGSKA (reference sequence). CDR3 size: 14 residues. The CDR3 loop is CSAHQMGSNQPQHF. In DNA, the CDR3 is TGCAGTGCCCACCAAATGGGTAGCAATCAGCCCCAGCATTTT.

The chain has TRBV9 and TRBJ1-2; D possibly corresponds to TRBD1 (6 bases). V shed 4 bases and J shed 2 bases, with 21 bases lying between them. This CDR3 has 17 residues. CDR1 and CDR2 from the germline V gene are SGDLS and YYNGEE. CDR3 region: CASSSQIGGFVNYGYTF. The CDR3 DNA is TGTGCCAGCAGCTCTCAGATAGGGGGTTTTGTCAACTATGGCTACACCTTC.

The chain carries TRBV5-4 and TRBJ2-2; D possibly corresponds to TRBD1 (5 bases). CDR3 size: 16 residues. Trimming took off 1 base at V and 0 bases at J, with 10 bases between the two ends. Germline V lookup: CDR1 SGHNT, CDR2 YYREEE (reference sequence). CDR3 in amino acids: CASSLWGLSNTGELFF. The CDR3 nucleotides are TGTGCCAGCAGCTTGTGGGGCTTATCGAACACCGGGGAGCTGTTTTTT.

The V call is TRBV7-8, the J call TRBJ1-5; D uncertain. The CDR3 runs 12 residues. Germline lookup yields CDR1 SGHVS and CDR2 FQNEAQ. The V end lost 7 bases, the J end lost 7 bases, and 11 bases lay between the germline ends. CDR3 amino acids: CASINLGQPQHF. Written as DNA, the CDR3 is TGTGCCAGCATCAACTTAGGGCAGCCCCAGCATTTT. The full variable domain, completed using reference TRBV7-8 and TRBJ1-5, is GAGVSQSPRYKVAKRGQDVALRCDPISGHVSLFWYQQALGQGPEFLTYFQNEAQLDKSGLPSDRFFAERPEGSVSTLKIQRTQQEDSAVYLCASINLGQPQHFGDGTRLSIL.

The V call is TRBV7-6, the J call TRBJ1-4, with D perhaps matching TRBD1 (6 bases). CDR3 length equals 17 residues. Deletions cut 1 base from V and 0 bases from J, with 12 bases between. Looked up from germline, CDR1 is SGHVS and CDR2 is FNYEAQ. The DNA of the CDR3 is TGTGCCAGCAGCTTAGGGACAGTAATGACAACTAATGAAAAACTGTTTTTT. This encodes CASSLGTVMTTNEKLFF. Drawing the rest from reference TRBV7-6 and TRBJ1-4, the complete variable domain is GAGVSQSPRYKVTKRGQDVALRCDPISGHVSLYWYRQALGQGPEFLTYFNYEAQQDKSGLPNDRFSAERPEGSISTLTIQRTEQRDSAMYRCASSLGTVMTTNEKLFFGSGTQLSVL.

This clonotype was observed a few times. The chain employs TRBV30 and TRBJ2-2; D perhaps matches TRBD2 (6 bases). CDR3 length: 16 amino acids. The germline V gene encodes CDR1 GTSNPN and CDR2 SVGIG (reference sequence). Deletions cut 0 bases from V and 3 bases from J, with 14 bases between. CDR3: CAWSVGGWVDTGELFF. The CDR3 DNA is TGTGCCTGGAGTGTGGGGGGTTGGGTCGACACCGGGGAGCTGTTTTTT.

This clonotype has just a few counts. The chain employs TRBV12-3 or TRBV12-4 and TRBJ1-1, with D uncertain. This CDR3 comprises 13 residues. Trimming left V 5 bases short and J 1 base short, with 8 bases between. The DNA of the CDR3 is TGTGCCAGCAGTCGGACTCAGAACACTGAAGCTTTCTTT. It codes for CASSRTQNTEAFF.

This clonotype has just a few counts. The chain recombines TRBV6-1 with TRBJ2-1, with 12 bases aligning to TRBD2. Germline V gene sequence: CDR1 MNHNS, CDR2 SASEGT. The CDR3 is 16 amino acids. V trimming: 5 bases; J trimming: 9 bases; junction bases outside the gene matches: 11. The CDR3 protein is CASSTATSGSKGEQFF. The CDR3 nucleotides read TGTGCCAGCAGTACCGCGACTAGCGGGAGTAAAGGTGAGCAGTTCTTC.

The chain carries TRBV6-1 and TRBJ1-1; D is ambiguous. The germline V and J ends were trimmed by 7 bases and 2 bases, with 11 bases remaining between them. Germline V gene data show CDR1 as MNHNS and CDR2 as SASEGT. The CDR3 runs 13 residues. The CDR3 bases are TGTGCCAGCAAGGGAACGGCTAACACTGAAGCTTTCTTT. Amino acids: CASKGTANTEAFF.

The rearrangement joins TRBV28 to TRBJ2-7, with no clear D. CDR3 size: 14 residues. From germline, CDR1 is MDHEN and CDR2 SYDVKM. V was trimmed by 3 bases and J by 7 bases, leaving 16 bases between them. The CDR3 sequence is CASSFAPIGREQYF. The CDR3 nucleotides are TGTGCCAGCAGTTTTGCCCCTATCGGGCGGGAGCAGTACTTC.

The rearrangement joins TRBV5-1 to TRBJ2-7; D uncertain. Germline CDR1 reads SGHRS; CDR2 reads YFSETQ. The V end lost 4 bases, the J end lost 1 base, and 12 bases lay between the germline ends. CDR3 length: 14 amino acids. The CDR3 spells CASSPSGGSYEQYF. DNA of the CDR3: TGCGCCAGCAGCCCTTCGGGCGGATCCTACGAGCAGTACTTC. The full variable domain, its missing parts supplied by reference TRBV5-1 and TRBJ2-7, is KAGVTQTPRYLIKTRGQQVTLSCSPISGHRSVSWYQQTPGQGLQFLFEYFSETQRNKGNFPGRFSGRQFSNSRSEMNVSTLELGDSALYLCASSPSGGSYEQYFGPGTRLTVT.

About this clonotype itself: A much larger clone sits a single nucleotide away, making a read error possible. The CDR3 does not close with the conserved phenylalanine or tryptophan, likely indicating a read error. CDR3 residues: CASSPPAAYNYGYTS. CDR3 bases: TGTGCCAGCAGCCCCCCGGCAGCGTATAACTATGGCTACACCTCC. V gene TRBV6-2 or TRBV6-3 combines with J gene TRBJ1-2; D gene ambiguous. Trimming stripped 6 bases from V and 1 base from J, with 15 bases between. The CDR3 runs 15 residues. In germline, CDR1 is MNHEY, CDR2 SVGEGT.

This chain connects TRBV19 to TRBJ2-3, with no clear D. CDR1 is LNHDA, CDR2 SQIVND, per germline (reference sequence). The V end lost 7 bases, the J end lost 1 base, and 12 bases lay between the germline ends. This CDR3 has 14 amino acids. CDR3 loop: CASIHRSRTDTQYF. The CDR3 DNA reads TGTGCCAGTATCCACCGGTCCCGCACAGATACGCAGTATTTT.

This clonotype was counted a few times. The V and J genes are TRBV7-9 and TRBJ2-7; 7 positions match TRBD1. This CDR3 spans 15 amino acids. J was trimmed by 2 bases and V by 5 bases; bases with no gene match: 9. Germline CDR1 and CDR2: SEHNR and FQNEAQ (reference sequence). CDR3 coding DNA: TGTGCCAGCAGCGCAGCACAGGGGCCCCCCTACGAGCAGTACTTC. Amino acids: CASSAAQGPPYEQYF. Filled out from reference TRBV7-9 and TRBJ2-7, the complete variable domain reads DTGVSQNPRHKITKRGQNVTFRCDPISEHNRLYWYRQTLGQGPEFLTYFQNEAQLEKSRLLSDRFSAERPKGSFSTLEIQRTEQGDSAMYLCASSAAQGPPYEQYFGPGTRLTVT.

By proportion, this clonotype is medium-sized. This rearrangement joins TRBV20-1 to TRBJ2-2, with 9 bases matching TRBD2. The V gene end was trimmed by 5 bases and the J gene end by 3 bases; junction bases not matched to a gene: 7. Germline V gene sequence: CDR1 DFQATT, CDR2 SNEGSKA (reference sequence). The CDR3 contains 15 residues. CDR3 coding DNA: TGCAGTGCTGGCACTAGCGGGCCCCACACCGGGGAGCTGTTTTTT. Translated, it gives CSAGTSGPHTGELFF.

This clonotype was seen a few times. Lacking the conserved final phenylalanine or tryptophan, this CDR3 likely reflects a read error. CDR3 region: CAISVSGEHNSPLHS. For the CDR3, the DNA is TGTGCCATCAGTGTCTCGGGTGAACATAATTCACCCCTCCACTCT. V gene TRBV10-3 combines with J gene TRBJ1-6; no clear D gene. The CDR3 loop spans 15 amino acids. Trimming pared 4 bases from V and 5 bases from J, leaving 12 bases between. Germline CDR1 reads ENHRY; CDR2 reads SYGVKD.

J is TRBJ2-1 and V is TRBV29-1, with D maybe TRBD2 (5 bases). This CDR3 spans 12 amino acids. The V end was cut by 5 bases, the J end by 3 bases, with 8 bases between. Per germline, CDR1 SQVTM and CDR2 ANQGSEA. In DNA form, the CDR3 reads TGCAGCGTTAACGACTACTACAATGAGCAGTTCTTC. Translated, it gives CSVNDYYNEQFF.

This clonotype is deemed medium-sized. This chain links TRBV9 with TRBJ2-7, with 9 bases aligning to TRBD1. V shed 0 bases, J shed 3 bases, and the junction held 4 bases outside the gene matches. The CDR3 totals 15 residues. CDR1 and CDR2 from the germline V gene are SGDLS and YYNGEE. This chain's CDR3 is CASSVGGTGIYEQYF. DNA for the CDR3: TGTGCCAGCAGCGTAGGGGGGACAGGGATCTACGAGCAGTACTTC.

V and J are TRBV7-9 and TRBJ2-3; unclear D gene. V lost 5 bases to trimming and J lost 4 bases, with 10 bases between them. Germline-derived CDR1 and CDR2 are SEHNR and FQNEAQ (reference sequence). CDR3 size: 13 residues. The CDR3 nucleotides read TGTGCCAGCAGCGATCCCCGATCAGATACGCAGTATTTT. Its protein is CASSDPRSDTQYF.

This clonotype has a handful of counts. This chain connects TRBV4-3 to TRBJ2-5; TRBD1 matches at 8 bases. The CDR3 has 14 amino acids. Germline assignment: CDR1 LGHNA and CDR2 YSLEER. J gave up 2 bases and V 2 bases, and 1 base lay outside the gene matches. This chain's CDR3 is CASSQYRGQETQYF. The CDR3 DNA sequence: TGCGCCAGCAGCCAATACAGGGGGCAAGAGACCCAGTACTTC.